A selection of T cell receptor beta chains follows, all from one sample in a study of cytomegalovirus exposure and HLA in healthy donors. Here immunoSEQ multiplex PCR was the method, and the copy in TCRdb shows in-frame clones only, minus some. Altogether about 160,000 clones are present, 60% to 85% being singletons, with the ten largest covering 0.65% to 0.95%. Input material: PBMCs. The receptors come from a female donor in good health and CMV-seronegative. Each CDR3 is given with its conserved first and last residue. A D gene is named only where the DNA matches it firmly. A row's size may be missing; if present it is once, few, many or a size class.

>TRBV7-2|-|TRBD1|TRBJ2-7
CASIEGQAAGEQYF
TGTGCCAGCATCGAGGGACAGGCGGCGGGGGAGCAGTACTTC
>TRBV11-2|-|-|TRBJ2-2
CASSLDPGVGELFF
TGTGCCAGCAGCTTAGATCCGGGGGTCGGGGAGCTGTTTTTT
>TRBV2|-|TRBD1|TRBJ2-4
CASKGQATAKNSQYF
TGTGCCAGCAAGGGACAGGCGACAGCCAAAAACAGTCAGTACTTC
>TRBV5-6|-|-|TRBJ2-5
CASSLTLGQGIEETQYF
TGTGCCAGCAGCTTAACCCTTGGGCAGGGGATTGAAGAGACCCAGTACTTC
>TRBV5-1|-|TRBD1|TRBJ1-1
CASSLTGTGATEAFF
TGCGCCAGCAGCCTTACCGGGACAGGGGCCACTGAAGCTTTCTTT
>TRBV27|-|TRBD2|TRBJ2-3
CASSWREADTQYF
TGTGCCAGCAGTTGGCGGGAGGCAGATACGCAGTATTTT
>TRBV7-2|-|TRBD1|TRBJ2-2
CASSLSGTGNTGELFF
TGTGCCAGCAGCTTATCGGGGACAGGGAACACCGGGGAGCTGTTTTTT
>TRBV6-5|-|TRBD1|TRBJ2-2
CASSQGTGEAGELFF
TGTGCCAGCAGTCAGGGGACAGGGGAAGCCGGGGAGCTGTTTTTT
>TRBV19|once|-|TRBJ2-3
CASSIVGAPTDTQYF
TGTGCCAGTAGTATAGTGGGGGCTCCCACAGATACGCAGTATTTT
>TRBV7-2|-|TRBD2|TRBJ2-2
CASSLSSGSGELFF
TGTGCCAGCAGCTTAAGTAGCGGGAGCGGGGAGCTGTTTTTT
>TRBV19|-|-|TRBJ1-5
CASSIVYGQSSNQPQHF
TGTGCCAGTAGTATCGTATACGGACAGTCTAGCAATCAGCCCCAGCATTTT
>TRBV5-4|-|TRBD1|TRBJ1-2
CASSGTGGYGYTF
TGTGCCAGCAGCGGGACAGGAGGCTATGGCTACACCTTC
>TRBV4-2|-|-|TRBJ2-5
CASSPSGGGRAGRETQYF
TGTGCCAGCAGCCCCTCAGGGGGCGGGAGGGCTGGTAGGGAGACCCAGTACTTC
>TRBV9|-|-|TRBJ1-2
CASSLRGGYTF
TGTGCCAGCAGCTTAAGAGGGGGCTACACCTTC
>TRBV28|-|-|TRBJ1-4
CASSIPSRSNEKLFF
TGTGCCAGCAGCATTCCCTCCAGGTCGAATGAAAAACTGTTTTTT
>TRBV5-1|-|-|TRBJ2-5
CASSLGPVSGETQYF
TGCGCCAGCAGCTTGGGGCCTGTGTCTGGAGAGACCCAGTACTTC
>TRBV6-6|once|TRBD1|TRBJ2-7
CASSYSGQGPGYEQYF
TGTGCCAGCAGTTACTCTGGACAGGGGCCAGGCTACGAGCAGTACTTC
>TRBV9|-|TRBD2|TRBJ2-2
CASSATSGNTGELFF
TGTGCCAGCAGCGCGACTAGCGGAAACACCGGGGAGCTGTTTTTT
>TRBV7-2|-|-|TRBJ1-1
CASSTPPGTEAFF
TGTGCCAGCAGCACACCCCCCGGGACTGAAGCTTTCTTT
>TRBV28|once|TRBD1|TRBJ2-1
CASRKGQGFFEQFF
TGTGCCAGCAGAAAGGGACAGGGGTTTTTTGAGCAGTTCTTC
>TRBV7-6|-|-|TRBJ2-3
CASTQSPGERADTQYF
TGTGCCAGCACCCAGAGTCCGGGGGAAAGGGCAGATACGCAGTATTTT
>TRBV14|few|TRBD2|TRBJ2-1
CASSQPTSGEAPANYNEQFF
TGTGCCAGCAGCCAGCCCACTAGCGGGGAGGCACCAGCCAATTACAATGAGCAGTTCTTC
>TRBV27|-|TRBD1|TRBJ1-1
CASSLTTGVTEAFF
TGTGCCAGCAGTTTAACGACAGGGGTAACTGAAGCTTTCTTT
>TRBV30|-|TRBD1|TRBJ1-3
CAWSVQGEGASGNTIYF
TGTGCCTGGAGTGTACAGGGGGAAGGGGCCTCTGGAAACACCATATATTTT
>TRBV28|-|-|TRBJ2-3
CASSLNTGSTDTQYF
TGTGCCAGCAGTTTAAACACGGGGTCCACAGATACGCAGTATTTT
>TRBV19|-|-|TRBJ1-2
CASSIVGTRFTGNGYTF
TGTGCCAGTAGTATAGTGGGGACACGCTTTACGGGGAATGGCTACACCTTC
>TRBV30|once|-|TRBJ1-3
CAWSLTFRTESSGNTIYF
TGTGCCTGGAGCCTTACCTTTAGGACAGAAAGCTCTGGAAACACCATATATTTT
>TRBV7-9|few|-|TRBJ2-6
CASSFRINSGANVLTF
TGTGCCAGCAGCTTCAGGATAAACTCTGGGGCCAACGTCCTGACTTTC
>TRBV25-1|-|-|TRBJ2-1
CASMGGAYNEQFF
TGTGCCAGCATGGGCGGGGCCTACAATGAGCAGTTCTTC
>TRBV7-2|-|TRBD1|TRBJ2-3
CASSKGSGTAISDTQYF
TGTGCCAGCAGCAAAGGGTCCGGGACAGCCATCAGTGATACGCAGTATTTT
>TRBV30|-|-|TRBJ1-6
CAWSTEFSPLHF
TGTGCCTGGAGTACAGAGTTTTCACCCCTCCACTTT
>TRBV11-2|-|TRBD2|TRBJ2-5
CASKGLAGNQETQYF
TGTGCCAGCAAAGGACTAGCGGGGAACCAAGAGACCCAGTACTTC
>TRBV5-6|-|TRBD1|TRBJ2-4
CASSTGTGLNIQYF
TGTGCCAGCAGCACCGGGACAGGGCTGAACATTCAGTACTTC
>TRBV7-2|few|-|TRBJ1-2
CASSAGQFGGYTF
TGTGCCAGCAGCGCCGGACAGTTCGGCGGCTACACCTTC
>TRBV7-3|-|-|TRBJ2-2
CASSRDSTGELFF
TGTGCCAGCAGCCGGGACTCCACCGGGGAGCTGTTTTTT